The next 20 T cell receptor beta chains were all read from a single sample in a study of T cells of healthy individuals. One entry per CDR3 protein results from TCRdb running MiXCR on the 5' RACE reads. The repertoire holds about 96,000 distinct CDR3 sequences, with 15% to 20% as singletons. The receptors were sampled from a human donor in good health.

The chain has TRBV11-1 and TRBJ2-1; D is uncertain. CDR1 and CDR2 (germline): SGHAT, FQDESV (reference sequence). Trimming left V 1 base short and J 0 bases short, with 7 bases between. CDR3 length: 15 residues. Here the CDR3 reads CASSLDPSSYNEQFF. Here the CDR3 DNA reads TGTGCCAGCAGCTTAGACCCTAGCTCCTACAATGAGCAGTTCTTC.

This clonotype was seen repeatedly, ten times or more. J is TRBJ2-1 and V is TRBV5-1, with D possibly matching TRBD1 (6 bases). Between the trimmed V and J ends, which lost 4 bases and 5 bases, there was a span of 7 bases. Germline V gene lookup returns CDR1 SGHRS and CDR2 YFSETQ. CDR3 length: 12 amino acids. CDR3: CASSRTDNEQFF. The CDR3 nucleotides are TGCGCCAGCAGCCGGACAGACAATGAGCAGTTCTTC. The whole variable domain, filled in from reference TRBV5-1 and TRBJ2-1, reads KAGVTQTPRYLIKTRGQQVTLSCSPISGHRSVSWYQQTPGQGLQFLFEYFSETQRNKGNFPGRFSGRQFSNSRSEMNVSTLELGDSALYLCASSRTDNEQFFGPGTRLTVL.

This clonotype was recorded once. The chain employs TRBV6-5 and TRBJ1-1; no clear D gene. CDR1 is MNHEY and CDR2 is SVGAGI in the germline V gene. This CDR3 is built from 13 residues. Deletions cut 6 bases from V and 7 bases from J, with 15 bases between. The CDR3 protein is CASSLTGGGEAFF. CDR3 DNA: TGTGCCAGCAGCCTAACGGGCGGTGGTGAAGCTTTCTTT.

This sequence joins TRBV7-9 and TRBJ1-1; D gene ambiguous. The CDR3 covers 14 residues. CDR1 SEHNR and CDR2 FQNEAQ come from the germline V gene (reference sequence). Between the trimmed V and J ends, which lost 3 bases and 8 bases, there was a span of 16 bases. The DNA for the CDR3 is TGTGCCAGCAGCTTTTTCGAAATCGTGGCAGAAGCTTTCTTT. Protein product: CASSFFEIVAEAFF.

The V and J genes are TRBV2 and TRBJ2-7, with D maybe TRBD1 (7 bases). CDR3 length: 15 amino acids. Germline assignment: CDR1 SNHLY and CDR2 FYNNEI. Trimming shortened V by 6 bases and J by 3 bases, and 18 bases separated the two germline ends. The chain's CDR3 is CASSFMTGTFYEQYF. CDR3 nucleotides: TGTGCCAGCAGCTTTATGACAGGGACTTTCTACGAGCAGTACTTC.

The rearrangement links TRBV3-1 to TRBJ1-3; the D gene is possibly TRBD1 (6 bases). Trimming cost V 1 base and J 4 bases, with 14 bases left between them. From germline, CDR1 is LGHDT and CDR2 YNNKEL (reference sequence). This CDR3 has 16 amino acids. The CDR3 coding sequence is TGTGCCAGCAGCCAAGCGGGACAAAATTTGGGAAACACCATATATTTT. This encodes CASSQAGQNLGNTIYF.

This clonotype was recorded many times. The chain employs TRBV4-1 and TRBJ2-1, with a weak D call TRBD2 (5 bases). Germline lookup yields CDR1 MGHRA and CDR2 YSYEKL. The CDR3 has 15 residues. Trimming pared 1 base from V and 3 bases from J, leaving 10 bases between. The CDR3 nucleotides read TGCGCCAGCAGCCAAGCAGTACTAGTCTACAATGAGCAGTTCTTC. Amino acid sequence: CASSQAVLVYNEQFF.

This clonotype appeared a few times. The gene calls are TRBV18 and TRBJ2-2, with D possibly being TRBD2 (5 bases). The V gene's germline CDR1 is KGHSH and CDR2 LQKENI. There are 15 residues in the CDR3. Deletions cut 5 bases from V and 2 bases from J, with 12 bases between. CDR3 region: CASSRMTKNTGELFF. CDR3 coding DNA: TGTGCCAGCTCAAGAATGACTAAAAACACCGGGGAGCTGTTTTTT.

Only a few counts were recorded for this clonotype. V is TRBV5-6 and J is TRBJ2-7, with D perhaps being TRBD1 or TRBD2 (5 bases each). The CDR3 is made up of 14 amino acids. Germline loops: CDR1 SGHDT, CDR2 YYEEEE. V was clipped by 0 bases and J by 2 bases, with 9 bases between them. Written as DNA, the CDR3 is TGTGCCAGCAGCTTGGGTTGGGACCCCTACGAGCAGTACTTC. Translating gives CASSLGWDPYEQYF.

The chain employs TRBV3-1 and TRBJ2-3, with D hard to call. The V gene's germline CDR1 is LGHDT and CDR2 YNNKEL (reference sequence). The CDR3 is 13 amino acids. V lost 4 bases to trimming and J lost 5 bases, with 10 bases between them. The CDR3 sequence: CASSPRSLDTQYF. For the CDR3, the DNA is TGTGCCAGCAGCCCAAGAAGTCTAGATACGCAGTATTTT.

The chain uses TRBV7-9 and TRBJ1-2; 7 positions agree with TRBD1. Germline values: CDR1 SEHNR, CDR2 FQNEAQ (reference sequence). V gave up 6 bases and J gave up 8 bases; unmatched junction bases: 6. CDR3 length equals 12 residues. The DNA for the CDR3 is TGTGCCAGCAGAGGCGACAGGGACGGCTACACCTTC. Its translation: CASRGDRDGYTF.

This clonotype has a count of ten or more. The chain uses TRBV12-3 or TRBV12-4 and TRBJ2-3, with D hard to call. V shed 5 bases and J shed 5 bases, with 8 bases lying between them. The CDR3 totals 12 residues. The CDR3 sequence: CASSLLGDTQYF. CDR3 nucleotides: TGTGCCAGCAGTCTTTTAGGAGATACGCAGTATTTT.

This clonotype was counted many times. The chain is built from TRBV6-5 and TRBJ2-2; TRBD2 is a possible D gene (5 bases). The CDR3 covers 16 residues. Trimming cost V 6 bases and J 3 bases, with 17 bases left between them. Germline CDR1 is MNHEY and CDR2 is SVGAGI. This CDR3 is CASSYHQGSDTGELFF. In DNA, the CDR3 is TGTGCCAGCAGCTACCACCAAGGGAGTGACACCGGGGAGCTGTTTTTT.

This clonotype was seen a few times. The genes are TRBV9 and TRBJ2-3; D is possibly TRBD1 (6 bases). The CDR3 loop spans 14 amino acids. Trimming took 1 base from V and 4 from J, leaving 10 bases between them. CDR1 and CDR2 (germline): SGDLS, YYNGEE. CDR3 coding DNA: TGTGCCAGCAGCGTACCAGGGGCACCAGATACGCAGTATTTT. It yields the protein CASSVPGAPDTQYF.

This chain uses TRBV29-1 with TRBJ2-3, with 8 bases matching TRBD2. Germline trimming cut 3 bases from V and 4 bases from J; bases unmatched to any gene: 6. The CDR3 spans 14 residues. Looked up from germline, CDR1 is SQVTM and CDR2 is ANQGSEA. The CDR3 nucleotides read TGCAGCGTTGAGGGACTAGAAGGTGCAGATACGCAGTATTTT. Protein product: CSVEGLEGADTQYF.

This clonotype was picked up many times. The chain combines TRBV20-1 with TRBJ2-1, with no clear D. Germline CDR1 is DFQATT and CDR2 is SNEGSKA (reference sequence). V shed 6 bases and J shed 0 bases, with 15 bases lying between them. The CDR3 totals 15 residues. This chain's CDR3 is CSAAGQRPSYNEQFF. In nucleotides, the CDR3 is TGCAGTGCGGCAGGCCAGCGCCCCTCCTACAATGAGCAGTTCTTC.

The chain employs TRBV5-1 and TRBJ2-1; D is possibly TRBD1 (6 bases). CDR3 length equals 14 residues. Trimming took 3 bases from V and 5 from J, leaving 12 bases between them. In germline, CDR1 is SGHRS, CDR2 YFSETQ. The CDR3 region is CASSSGQKHNEQFF. DNA for the CDR3: TGCGCCAGCAGCTCGGGACAAAAACACAATGAGCAGTTCTTC.

The chain joins TRBV23-1 to TRBJ2-3, with 8 bases that match TRBD1. TRBV23-1 is an ORF; its function is uncertain. V lost 0 bases and J lost 4; bases outside the gene matches: 6. The CDR3 sequence is 16 residues long. In DNA, the CDR3 is TGCGCCAGCAGTCAATCTCTTGGACAGGGCCCAGATACGCAGTATTTT. Amino acid sequence: CASSQSLGQGPDTQYF.

The V gene is TRBV2, the J gene TRBJ2-7; D uncertain. Trimming cost V 9 bases and J 3 bases, with 15 bases left between them. This CDR3 spans 13 amino acids. Germline V lookup: CDR1 SNHLY, CDR2 FYNNEI. The CDR3, as DNA: TGTGCCAGTACCATGGCATGGGGCTACGAGCAGTACTTC. This gives the protein CASTMAWGYEQYF.

The table lists this clonotype with a few counts. This chain joins TRBV5-1 and TRBJ2-7, with TRBD1 matching 8 bases. CDR1 and CDR2 from the germline V gene are SGHRS and YFSETQ. This CDR3 is 13 amino acids long. J lost 7 bases, V lost 1 base, and 4 bases had no gene match. The CDR3: CASSLTGGREQYF. In DNA form, the CDR3 reads TGCGCCAGCAGCTTGACAGGGGGGCGAGAGCAGTACTTC. The full variable domain, in which reference TRBV5-1 and TRBJ2-7 provide the parts outside the CDR3, is KAGVTQTPRYLIKTRGQQVTLSCSPISGHRSVSWYQQTPGQGLQFLFEYFSETQRNKGNFPGRFSGRQFSNSRSEMNVSTLELGDSALYLCASSLTGGREQYFGPGTRLTVT.